These T cell receptor beta chains were read from a single sample in a study of shared clonotypes between healthy human individuals. Method: immunoSEQ multiplex PCR; TCRdb's copy keeps in-frame clones and lacks some. The sample carries 950,000 to 1,100,000 clones, about 84% recorded once. The sequencing input was memory CD4+ T cells from PBMCs. The source is a man aged 18-30 years in good health. Some clones in this sample may be carry-over from other donors' samples. Both conserved end residues are part of each CDR3. The order of the fields is V gene, J gene, CDR3 protein.

V: TRBV2
J: TRBJ1-2
CDR3: CASSWTGGIEGYTF

V: TRBV11-2
J: TRBJ2-5
CDR3: CASSLAQLVSQYF

V: TRBV6-1
J: TRBJ1-1
CDR3: CASRIAYTEAFF

V: TRBV18
J: TRBJ1-3
CDR3: CASSPTGTVGGNTIYF

V: TRBV7-9
J: TRBJ2-3
CDR3: CASSLGSGNTDTQYF

V: TRBV4-1
J: TRBJ2-7
CDR3: CASSQDLQGWSSYEQYF

V: TRBV7-9
J: TRBJ2-5
CDR3: CASSYLTGLRETQYF

V: TRBV4-2
J: TRBJ1-1
CDR3: CASSQDRDTEAFF

V: TRBV27
J: TRBJ2-7
CDR3: CASSRTGYEQYF

V: TRBV28
J: TRBJ1-4
CDR3: CASSVAGTGVEKLFF

V: TRBV5-1
J: TRBJ2-1
CDR3: CASSLLGTTSYNEQFF

V: TRBV2
J: TRBJ1-5
CDR3: CASTYSENQPQHF

V: TRBV7-2
J: TRBJ2-3
CDR3: CASSPRVGGETDTQYF

V: TRBV27
J: TRBJ2-5
CDR3: CASSRGGTQYF

V: TRBV30
J: TRBJ2-1
CDR3: CAWSPGGTGVEQFF

V: TRBV11-2
J: TRBJ2-1
CDR3: CASSLEGSYNEQFF

V: TRBV5-1
J: TRBJ2-7
CDR3: CASSSGGRGAYEQYF

V: TRBV5-1
J: TRBJ1-1
CDR3: CASSLTFQGGTEAFF

V: TRBV20-1
J: TRBJ1-1
CDR3: CSARGHTEAFF

V: TRBV28
J: TRBJ2-5
CDR3: CASSFFGTQYF

V: TRBV4-1
J: TRBJ1-4
CDR3: CASAKLRDRVDEKLFF

V: TRBV19
J: TRBJ2-1
CDR3: CASRLGLFGDEQFF

V: TRBV2
J: TRBJ2-3
CDR3: CASSQGQGAGGTDTQYF

V: TRBV18
J: TRBJ1-5
CDR3: CASSRHVNQPQHF

V: TRBV7-2
J: TRBJ1-1
CDR3: CASSLYRDTEAFF

V: TRBV6-5
J: TRBJ1-5
CDR3: CASTAPGGQPQHF

V: TRBV30
J: TRBJ1-1
CDR3: CAWSRDRGTEAFF

V: TRBV6-4
J: TRBJ2-7
CDR3: CASSVAGTGSYEQYF

V: TRBV28
J: TRBJ1-5
CDR3: CASSFGQGFSWPQHF

V: TRBV19
J: TRBJ1-3
CDR3: CASSTDGDRGNTIYF

V: TRBV7-8
J: TRBJ2-2
CDR3: CASGQRAVTGELFF

V: TRBV30
J: TRBJ2-7
CDR3: CAWRGGSYEQYF

V: TRBV7-9
J: TRBJ2-7
CDR3: CASSLSQGAYEQYF

V: TRBV28
J: TRBJ2-5
CDR3: CASSITSSGAQETQYF

V: TRBV10-3
J: TRBJ2-1
CDR3: CAISMTSGRGTSNEQFF

V: TRBV6-6
J: TRBJ1-5
CDR3: CASSDRDTSNQPQHF

V: TRBV7-9
J: TRBJ2-1
CDR3: CASSSERWDRDDNEQFF

V: TRBV2
J: TRBJ1-5
CDR3: CASSDRGQSNQPQHF

V: TRBV6-1
J: TRBJ1-5
CDR3: CASSAQGQGYQPQHF

V: TRBV5-4
J: TRBJ2-2
CDR3: CASSAIAGVGTGELFF

V: TRBV25-1
J: TRBJ1-4
CDR3: CASSARSGTGNNEKLFF

V: TRBV6-1
J: TRBJ2-7
CDR3: CASSGWERGYEQYF

V: TRBV4-1
J: TRBJ2-3
CDR3: CASSQGAGFSTDTQYF

V: TRBV11-3
J: TRBJ2-1
CDR3: CASSLGERERRNEQFF

V: TRBV11-2
J: TRBJ2-7
CDR3: CASSAHRTGSSYEQYF

V: TRBV28
J: TRBJ2-7
CDR3: CASSDPLGAGGLSYEQYF

V: TRBV27
J: TRBJ2-5
CDR3: CASSLRKTSGRETQYF

V: TRBV30
J: TRBJ1-1
CDR3: CAWRGLARQNTEAFF

V: TRBV28
J: TRBJ1-5
CDR3: CASSSGVYQPQHF

V: TRBV10-2
J: TRBJ2-1
CDR3: CASSSAHNEQFF

V: TRBV7-6
J: TRBJ2-2
CDR3: CASSPFGTSGRAGELFF

V: TRBV18
J: TRBJ2-4
CDR3: CASSPRGQGGNIQYF

V: TRBV6-5
J: TRBJ1-6
CDR3: CASSLWAMNSPLHF

V: TRBV6-5
J: TRBJ2-2
CDR3: CASRLQGYGAGELFF